A single sample gave rise to the 3 T cell receptor beta chains below, sequenced in a study of regulatory T cells in long-lasting Graves disease. Researchers made TCR beta libraries by using iRepertoire HTBI primers and running Arm-PCR on CDR3 regions. TCRdb reprocessed the multiplex PCR reads with MiXCR, giving one entry per CDR3 protein. The sample includes about 200,000 distinct CDR3 sequences, 15% to 20% of them seen just once. Time point described: newly diagnosed GD, antithyroid drugs for less than 3 months. Extracted RNA from PBMCs served as the source of the TCR library. The sequenced sample was peripheral blood mononuclear cells (PBMCs), obtained at new diagnosis, from a patient treated with antithyroid drugs. The source of these receptors is a female donor with Graves disease.

This CDR3 is CAWSSGAFEKLFF. CDR3 bases: TGTGCCTGGAGTTCCGGGGCATTCGAAAAACTGTTTTTT. The gene calls are TRBV30 and TRBJ1-4; TRBD1 might be the D (5 bases). From germline, CDR1 is GTSNPN and CDR2 SVGIG (reference sequence). This CDR3 has 13 residues. V was clipped by 2 bases and J by 8 bases, with 12 bases between them. The variable domain in full, completed from reference TRBV30 and TRBJ1-4, reads SQTIHQWPATLVQPVGSPLSLECTVEGTSNPNLYWYRQAAGRGLQLLFYSVGIGQISSEVPQNLSASRPQDRQFILSSKKLLLSDSGFYLCAWSSGAFEKLFFGSGTQLSVL.

This clonotype was picked up a small number of times. The gene calls are TRBV3-1 and TRBJ2-7; D call uncertain. V lost 6 bases and J lost 2, with 14 bases in between. The CDR3 spans 14 residues. Germline CDR1 LGHDT, CDR2 YNNKEL (reference sequence). Here the CDR3 DNA reads TGTGCCAGCAGTGAATCGATCGCAACCTACGAGCAGTACTTC. It translates to CASSESIATYEQYF.

Details on this clonotype: With a much larger clone just one base away, this may be a read error. The chain joins TRBV27 to TRBJ2-1; 11 bases map to TRBD2. The CDR3 sequence is 14 residues long. Per the germline V gene, CDR1 is MNHEY and CDR2 is SMNVEV (reference sequence). The CDR3, as DNA: TGTGCCAGCAGAAGTACTAGCGGGAGTAATGAGCGGTTCTTC. Residues: CASRSTSGSNERFF.